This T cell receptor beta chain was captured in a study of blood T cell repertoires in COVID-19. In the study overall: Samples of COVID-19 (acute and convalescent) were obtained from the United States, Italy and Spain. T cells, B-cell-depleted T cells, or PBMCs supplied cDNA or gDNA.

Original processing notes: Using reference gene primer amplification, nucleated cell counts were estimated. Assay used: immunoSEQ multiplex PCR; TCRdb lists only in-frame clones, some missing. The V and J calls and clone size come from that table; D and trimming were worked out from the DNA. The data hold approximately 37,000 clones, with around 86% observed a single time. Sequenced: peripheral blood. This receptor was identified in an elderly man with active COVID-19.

The CDR3 DNA reads TGTGCCGCCCAGGGGGCGGAGTACACTGAAGCTTTCTTT. Its translation: CAAQGAEYTEAFF. V is TRBV30 and J is TRBJ1-1, with 8 bases lining up with TRBD1. The CDR3 totals 13 residues. Germline V CDR1 and CDR2: GTSNPN, SVGIG (reference sequence). V was clipped by 8 bases and J by 3 bases; unmatched bases: 8.